The next 8 T cell receptor beta chains were all read from a single sample in a study of OX40 agonist ivuxolimab in advanced cancers. Measured with immunoSEQ multiplex PCR; TCRdb has only the in-frame clones, and not every one. The data contain 60,000 to 75,000 clones, 90% to 95% of them seen just once; the ten biggest clones take up 15% to 20%. Sequences were derived from CD4+ or CD8+ T cells sorted from blood, sampled in a trial of the OX40 agonist ivuxolimab. These receptors originate from an adult with an advanced solid tumor such as melanoma, head and neck, liver or kidney cancer.

Only a few counts were recorded for this clone. This sequence joins TRBV30 and TRBJ2-5; maybe TRBD2 (5 bases). The V end was cut by 6 bases, the J end by 5 bases, with 19 bases between. Germline values: CDR1 GTSNPN, CDR2 SVGIG (reference sequence). The CDR3 sequence is 14 residues long. The CDR3 sequence is CACTTVGVVETQYF. CDR3 coding DNA: TGTGCCTGTACTACAGTGGGAGTGGTGGAGACCCAGTACTTC.

This clone was counted a single time. The chain is built from TRBV7-9 and TRBJ2-5, with 9 bases that match TRBD2. The CDR3 consists of 13 residues. The germline CDR1 and CDR2 sequences are SEHNR and FQNEAQ (reference sequence). V was clipped by 5 bases and J by 5 bases; unmatched bases: 3. The CDR3, as DNA: TGTGCCAGCAGCGCCCTAGCGGGGGAGACCCAGTACTTC. It encodes CASSALAGETQYF.

This CDR3 is CASSWGRVVEQFF. The CDR3 nucleotides are TGTGCCAGCAGCTGGGGAAGGGTGGTTGAGCAGTTCTTC. This sequence joins TRBV7-6 and TRBJ2-1; D is undetermined. From germline, CDR1 is SGHVS and CDR2 FNYEAQ. The CDR3 runs 13 residues. The V gene lost 4 bases and the J gene lost 9 bases, with 13 bases spanning the gap. The whole variable domain, filled in from reference TRBV7-6 and TRBJ2-1, reads GAGVSQSPRYKVTKRGQDVALRCDPISGHVSLYWYRQALGQGPEFLTYFNYEAQQDKSGLPNDRFSAERPEGSISTLTIQRTEQRDSAMYRCASSWGRVVEQFFGPGTRLTVL.

This CDR3 is CASSQPFKGANTGELFF. The CDR3 nucleotides read TGCGCCAGCAGCCAACCCTTCAAGGGCGCGAACACCGGGGAGCTGTTTTTT. The chain couples TRBV4-3 to TRBJ2-2; D uncertain. The CDR3 sequence is 17 residues long. From germline, CDR1 is LGHNA and CDR2 YSLEER. Trimming removed 2 bases at V and 0 bases at J, with 13 bases between.

This chain links TRBV6-5 with TRBJ2-7; unclear D gene. The germline V and J ends were trimmed by 0 bases and 4 bases, with 4 bases remaining between them. The V gene's germline CDR1 is MNHEY and CDR2 SVGAGI. The CDR3 runs to 12 residues. CDR3 DNA sequence: TGTGCCAGCAGTTACTCTCGATACGAGCAGTACTTC. This translates into CASSYSRYEQYF.

V usage is TRBV13 and J usage is TRBJ2-2; 9 bases agree with TRBD1. The V and J ends lost 4 bases and 1 base, in that order; junction bases with no gene match: 4. The germline V gene encodes CDR1 PRHDT and CDR2 FYEKMQ (reference sequence). The CDR3 consists of 16 residues. The CDR3 is CASSSGTGRNTGELFF. DNA of the CDR3: TGTGCCAGCAGCTCGGGGACAGGGAGGAACACCGGGGAGCTGTTTTTT. Supplemented by reference TRBV13 and TRBJ2-2, the full variable domain reads AAGVIQSPRHLIKEKRETATLKCYPIPRHDTVYWYQQGPGQDPQFLISFYEKMQSDKGSIPDRFSAQQFSDYHSELNMSSLELGDSALYFCASSSGTGRNTGELFFGEGSRLTVL.

This clone was recorded once. V is TRBV27 and J is TRBJ2-3; possible D gene TRBD2, 5 bases. Germline CDR1 and CDR2: MNHEY and SMNVEV (reference sequence). The CDR3 contains 15 residues. Deletions cut 1 base from V and 5 bases from J, with 13 bases between. The CDR3 DNA sequence: TGTGCCAGCAGTTTATTTCTTGGTCGGGAAGATACGCAGTATTTT. Protein: CASSLFLGREDTQYF.

This chain uses TRBV4-3 with TRBJ2-7; perhaps TRBD2 as D (7 bases). V lost 0 bases and J 4 bases, leaving 10 bases between the germline ends. The CDR3 consists of 14 residues. Germline CDR1 LGHNA, CDR2 YSLEER. In DNA form, the CDR3 reads TGCGCCAGCAGCCAAGATGGGGGGGCGTACGAGCAGTACTTC. It is translated as CASSQDGGAYEQYF.